Presented here are 5 T cell receptor beta chains from one specimen sequenced in a study of blood T cell repertoires in COVID-19. The repertoire was sequenced with immunoSEQ multiplex PCR; TCRdb's copy has only in-frame clones and lacks some. The sample holds 310,000 or so clones, 85% to 90% seen once. Sequences were obtained from peripheral blood. These receptors all stem from a woman between 50 and 59 years old with active or convalescent COVID-19.

This clone was counted once. The rearrangement links TRBV28 to TRBJ1-5, with a weak D call TRBD1 (6 bases). The germline gives CDR1 MDHEN, CDR2 SYDVKM. The CDR3 covers 14 residues. The ends were cut back, 4 bases at V and 3 bases at J, with 10 bases in the middle. CDR3 coding DNA: TGTGCCAGCAGTTCTGGGACATTCAATCAGCCCCAGCATTTT. Translating it yields CASSSGTFNQPQHF.

This clone was seen a single time. This chain links TRBV4-1 with TRBJ1-2; 7 bases fit TRBD1. The V and J ends lost 0 bases and 6 bases, in that order; junction bases with no gene match: 10. CDR3 length: 16 amino acids. Germline CDR1 and CDR2: MGHRA and YSYEKL. This CDR3 is CASSQDPGQWYDGYTF. In DNA form, the CDR3 reads TGCGCCAGCAGCCAAGATCCGGGACAGTGGTATGATGGCTACACCTTC.

This chain joins TRBV19 and TRBJ1-5; no clear D gene. Trimming took 7 bases from V and 9 from J, leaving 13 bases between them. Germline-derived CDR1 and CDR2 are LNHDA and SQIVND (reference sequence). The CDR3 runs to 12 residues. CDR3 DNA sequence: TGTGCCAGTAACCCTTCCGGGTGGCCCCAGCATTTT. Amino acid sequence: CASNPSGWPQHF.

CDR3 in amino acids: CASSLDSGSLGETQYF. CDR3 coding DNA: TGTGCCAGCAGCTTAGATTCCGGGAGCCTCGGAGAGACCCAGTACTTC. The chain couples TRBV11-2 to TRBJ2-5; perhaps TRBD2 as D (6 bases). The V and J ends lost 0 bases and 4 bases respectively, with 15 bases between them. Germline loops: CDR1 SGHAT, CDR2 FQNNGV. This CDR3 comprises 16 residues. Variable domain in full (rest from reference TRBV11-2 and TRBJ2-5): EAGVAQSPRYKIIEKRQSVAFWCNPISGHATLYWYQQILGQGPKLLIQFQNNGVVDDSQLPKDRFSAERLKGVDSTLKIQPAKLEDSAVYLCASSLDSGSLGETQYFGPGTRLLVL.

The rearrangement joins TRBV9 to TRBJ1-6, with D possibly TRBD1 on 5 matching bases. V lost 3 bases and J 2 bases, leaving 15 bases between the germline ends. Germline V gene lookup returns CDR1 SGDLS and CDR2 YYNGEE. The CDR3 is 17 amino acids. The CDR3 loop is CASSAPPGETYNSPLHF. DNA of the CDR3: TGTGCCAGCAGCGCCCCCCCGGGGGAGACCTATAATTCACCCCTCCACTTT.